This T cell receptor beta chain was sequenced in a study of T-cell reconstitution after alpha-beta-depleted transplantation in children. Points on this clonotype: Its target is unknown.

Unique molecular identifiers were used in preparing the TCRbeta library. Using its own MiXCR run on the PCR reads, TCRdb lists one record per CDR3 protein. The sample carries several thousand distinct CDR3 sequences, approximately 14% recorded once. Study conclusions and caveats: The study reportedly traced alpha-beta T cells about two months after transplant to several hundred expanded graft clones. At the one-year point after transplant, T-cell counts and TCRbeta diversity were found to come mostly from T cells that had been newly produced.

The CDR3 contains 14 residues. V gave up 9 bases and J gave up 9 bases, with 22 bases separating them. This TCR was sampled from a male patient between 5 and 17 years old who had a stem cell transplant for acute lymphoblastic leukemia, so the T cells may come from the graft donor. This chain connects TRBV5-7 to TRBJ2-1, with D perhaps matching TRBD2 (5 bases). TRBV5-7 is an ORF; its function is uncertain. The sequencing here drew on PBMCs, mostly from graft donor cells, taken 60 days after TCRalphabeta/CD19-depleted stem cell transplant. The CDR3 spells CAIGSGHAAGEQFF. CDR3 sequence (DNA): TGTGCCATCGGCTCCGGGCACGCCGCGGGTGAGCAGTTCTTC.